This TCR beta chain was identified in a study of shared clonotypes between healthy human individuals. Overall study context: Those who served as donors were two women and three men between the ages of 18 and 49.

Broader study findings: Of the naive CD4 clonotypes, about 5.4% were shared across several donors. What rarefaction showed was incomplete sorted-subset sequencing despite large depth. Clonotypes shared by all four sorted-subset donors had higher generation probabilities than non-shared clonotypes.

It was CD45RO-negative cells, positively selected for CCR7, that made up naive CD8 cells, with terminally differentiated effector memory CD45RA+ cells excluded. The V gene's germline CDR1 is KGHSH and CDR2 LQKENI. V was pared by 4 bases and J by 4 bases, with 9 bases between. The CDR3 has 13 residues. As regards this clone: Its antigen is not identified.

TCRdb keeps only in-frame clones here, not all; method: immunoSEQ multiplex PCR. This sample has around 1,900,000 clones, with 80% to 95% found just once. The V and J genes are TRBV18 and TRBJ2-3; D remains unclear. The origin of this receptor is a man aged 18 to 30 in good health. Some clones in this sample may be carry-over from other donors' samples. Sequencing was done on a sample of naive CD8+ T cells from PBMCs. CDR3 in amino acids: CASSRGGADTQYF. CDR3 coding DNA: TGTGCCAGCTCACGGGGTGGTGCAGATACGCAGTATTTT.